This is a list of T cell receptor beta chains from one sample in a study of spatial heterogeneity in lung cancer. Each CDR3 protein is one row after TCRdb ran MiXCR on the 5' RACE reads. The sample has 42,000 or so distinct CDR3 sequences, about 10% seen once; the top ten hold 17%. The specimen comprised PBMCs, sampled at follow-up. The origin of the receptors is a female donor with early-stage non-small cell lung cancer. The CDR3 runs from the conserved cysteine through the conserved F or W. The D gene is left open where the match is weak. Clone sizes are given selectively: once, few, many, or a class where the clone is expanded.

clone_size,v_call,j_call,d_call,cdr3_nt,cdr3_aa
many,TRBV7-2,TRBJ1-5,TRBD1,TGTGCCAGCAGCTCAAGGACAGGGGATAGCAATCAGCCCCAGCATTTT,CASSSRTGDSNQPQHF
many,TRBV20-1,TRBJ2-3,-,TGCAGTGCTAGAGAGCTTTCCAGAGGGTATACGCAGTATTTT,CSARELSRGYTQYF
many,TRBV7-2,TRBJ2-5,-,TGTGCCAGCAGCAGAGACACTTCCCAAGAGACCCAGTACTTC,CASSRDTSQETQYF
few,TRBV5-1,TRBJ1-2,TRBD1,TGCGCCAGCAGCTTGCTAGGGACAGGGGGCGGTGGCTACACCTTC,CASSLLGTGGGGYTF
many,TRBV9,TRBJ2-3,TRBD2,TGTGCCAGCAGCGTAGAGGCTAGCGGGCGCCATACGCAGTATTTT,CASSVEASGRHTQYF
few,TRBV20-1,TRBJ2-3,TRBD2,TGCAGTGCAGCCACCGGACTAGCAGCTGTGGGAGATACGCAGTATTTT,CSAATGLAAVGDTQYF
-,TRBV6-1,TRBJ2-7,TRBD2,TGTGCCAGCATTCCGGTGAGCGGGGGGACCTACGAGCAGTACTTC,CASIPVSGGTYEQYF
many,TRBV7-6,TRBJ2-1,-,TGTGCCAGCAGCTTAGTCGGACTCAGAAATGAGCAGTTCTTC,CASSLVGLRNEQFF
-,TRBV7-9,TRBJ2-1,-,TGTGCCAGCAGCTTAGCCAATGAGCAGTTCTTC,CASSLANEQFF
few,TRBV20-1,TRBJ2-7,-,TGCAGTGCTAGCGACGACGGGATCTACGAGCAGTACTTC,CSASDDGIYEQYF
many,TRBV28,TRBJ1-5,TRBD1,TGTGCCAGCAGTTCCCGGGACAGGGAACGGCAGCCCCAGCATTTT,CASSSRDRERQPQHF
-,TRBV29-1,TRBJ1-2,TRBD1,TGCAGCGTTGGGGGACAGATCTATGGCTACACCTTC,CSVGGQIYGYTF
many,TRBV29-1,TRBJ1-3,-,TGCAGCGTCGCCCCCGGGAGCTCTGGAAACACCATATATTTT,CSVAPGSSGNTIYF
few,TRBV2,TRBJ1-2,-,TGTGCCAGCAGTGCCCGAGGCTACACCTTC,CASSARGYTF
few,TRBV28,TRBJ1-4,TRBD1,TGTGCCAGCAGTTCTACAGGGGAAGGTGGTGCAACTAATGAAAAACTGTTTTTT,CASSSTGEGGATNEKLFF
few,TRBV7-2,TRBJ2-1,-,TGTGCCAGCAGCTTATCCTCCGGGACACAGAATGAGCAGTTCTTC,CASSLSSGTQNEQFF
many,TRBV5-4,TRBJ2-7,-,TGTGCCAGCAGCTTAAGACAGTCCTACGAGCAGTACTTC,CASSLRQSYEQYF
few,TRBV7-9,TRBJ2-2,-,TGTGCCAGCAGCTATGGAACAGGGGCGGGAACCGGGGAGCTGTTTTTT,CASSYGTGAGTGELFF
-,TRBV20-1,TRBJ2-7,-,TGCAGTGCTAGAAGGGTGAGGGGGGGGAACTCCTACGAGCAGTACTTC,CSARRVRGGNSYEQYF
few,TRBV2,TRBJ1-6,-,TGTGCCAGCAGTGATCCCCCTGGGGGGGAGGCATATTCACCCCTCCACTTT,CASSDPPGGEAYSPLHF